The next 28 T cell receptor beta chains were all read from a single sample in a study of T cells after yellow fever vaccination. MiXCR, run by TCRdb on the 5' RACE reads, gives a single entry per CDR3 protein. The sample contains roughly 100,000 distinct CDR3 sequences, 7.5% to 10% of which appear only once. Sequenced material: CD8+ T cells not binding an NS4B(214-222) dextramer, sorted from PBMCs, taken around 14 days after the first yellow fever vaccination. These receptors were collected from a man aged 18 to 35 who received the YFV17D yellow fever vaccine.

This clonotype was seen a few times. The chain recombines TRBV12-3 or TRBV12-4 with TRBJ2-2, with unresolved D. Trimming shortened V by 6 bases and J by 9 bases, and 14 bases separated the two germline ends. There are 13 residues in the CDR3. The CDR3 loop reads CASSFSGDWELFF. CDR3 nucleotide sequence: TGTGCCAGCAGCTTTTCCGGTGACTGGGAGCTGTTTTTT.

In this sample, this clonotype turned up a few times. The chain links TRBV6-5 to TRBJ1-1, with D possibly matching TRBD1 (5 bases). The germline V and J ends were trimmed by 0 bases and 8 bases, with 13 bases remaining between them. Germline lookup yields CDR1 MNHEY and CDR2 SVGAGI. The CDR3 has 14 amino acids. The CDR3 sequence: CASSYSSQGEEAFF. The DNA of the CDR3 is TGTGCCAGCAGTTACTCGAGTCAGGGCGAGGAAGCTTTCTTT.

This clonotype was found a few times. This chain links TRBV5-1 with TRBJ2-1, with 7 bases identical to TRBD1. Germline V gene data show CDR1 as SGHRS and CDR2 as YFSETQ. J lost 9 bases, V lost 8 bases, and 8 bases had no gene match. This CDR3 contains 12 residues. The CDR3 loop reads CASHRGSGEQFF. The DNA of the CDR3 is TGCGCCAGTCACAGGGGCAGCGGTGAGCAGTTCTTC.

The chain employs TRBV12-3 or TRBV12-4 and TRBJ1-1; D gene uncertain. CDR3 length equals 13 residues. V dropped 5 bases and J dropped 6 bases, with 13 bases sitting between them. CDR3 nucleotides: TGTGCCAGCAGTCCGAATCCGGGCCCTGAAGCTTTCTTT. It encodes CASSPNPGPEAFF.

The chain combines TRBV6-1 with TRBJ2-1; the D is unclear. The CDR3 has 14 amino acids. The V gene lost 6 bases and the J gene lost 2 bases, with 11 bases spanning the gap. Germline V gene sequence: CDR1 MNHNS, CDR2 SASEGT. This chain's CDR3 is CASRREATYNEQFF. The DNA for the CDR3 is TGTGCCAGCAGGCGCGAGGCTACCTACAATGAGCAGTTCTTC.

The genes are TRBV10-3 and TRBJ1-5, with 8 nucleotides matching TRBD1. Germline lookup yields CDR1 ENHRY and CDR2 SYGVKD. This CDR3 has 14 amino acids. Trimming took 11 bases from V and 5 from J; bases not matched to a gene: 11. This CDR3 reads CAGWTGTRDQPQHF. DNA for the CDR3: TGTGCCGGGTGGACAGGGACGAGGGATCAGCCCCAGCATTTT.

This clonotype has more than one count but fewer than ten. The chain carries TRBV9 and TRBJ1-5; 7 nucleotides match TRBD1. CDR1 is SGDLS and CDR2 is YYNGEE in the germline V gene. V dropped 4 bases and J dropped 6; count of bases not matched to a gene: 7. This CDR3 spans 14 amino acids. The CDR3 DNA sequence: TGTGCCAGCAGCCTCGACAGGGATTCTCAGCCCCAGCATTTT. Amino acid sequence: CASSLDRDSQPQHF.

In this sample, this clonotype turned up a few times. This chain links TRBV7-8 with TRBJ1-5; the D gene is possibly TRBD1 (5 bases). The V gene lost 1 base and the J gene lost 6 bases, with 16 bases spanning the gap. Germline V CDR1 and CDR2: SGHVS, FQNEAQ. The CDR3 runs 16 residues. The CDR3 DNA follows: TGTGCCAGCAGCTTAGAGTTCGGGGGAATCATTCAGCCCCAGCATTTT. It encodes CASSLEFGGIIQPQHF.

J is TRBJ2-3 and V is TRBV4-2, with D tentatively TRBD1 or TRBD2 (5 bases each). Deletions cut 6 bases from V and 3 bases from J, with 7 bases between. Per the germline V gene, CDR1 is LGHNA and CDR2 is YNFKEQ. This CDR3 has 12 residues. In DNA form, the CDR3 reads TGTGCCAGCAGGGGGGAGACAGATACGCAGTATTTT. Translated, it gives CASRGETDTQYF.

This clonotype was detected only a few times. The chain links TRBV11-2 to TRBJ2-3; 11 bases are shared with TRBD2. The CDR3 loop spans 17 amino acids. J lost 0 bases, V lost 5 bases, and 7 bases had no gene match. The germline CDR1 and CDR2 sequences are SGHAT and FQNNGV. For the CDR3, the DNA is TGTGCCAGCAGCACCCCCTGGACTAGCGGGAGCACAGATACGCAGTATTTT. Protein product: CASSTPWTSGSTDTQYF.

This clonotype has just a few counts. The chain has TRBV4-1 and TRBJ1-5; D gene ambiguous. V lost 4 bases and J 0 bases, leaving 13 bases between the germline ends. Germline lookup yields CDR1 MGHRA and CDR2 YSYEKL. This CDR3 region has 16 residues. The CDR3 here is CASSPTSSYSNQPQHF. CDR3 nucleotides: TGCGCCAGCAGCCCCACCTCTTCCTATAGCAATCAGCCCCAGCATTTT.

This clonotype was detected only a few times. CDR3 sequence reads: CASSLYLGGGNIQYF. In DNA form, the CDR3 reads TGCGCCAGCAGCTTGTATTTAGGGGGCGGAAACATTCAGTACTTC. The rearrangement joins TRBV5-1 to TRBJ2-4; TRBD1 matches 7 bases. V trimming: 1 base; J trimming: 6 bases; junction bases outside the gene matches: 7. Germline values: CDR1 SGHRS, CDR2 YFSETQ. This CDR3 spans 15 amino acids. Using reference TRBV5-1 and TRBJ2-4 for the parts outside the CDR3, the full variable domain is KAGVTQTPRYLIKTRGQQVTLSCSPISGHRSVSWYQQTPGQGLQFLFEYFSETQRNKGNFPGRFSGRQFSNSRSEMNVSTLELGDSALYLCASSLYLGGGNIQYFGAGTRLSVL.

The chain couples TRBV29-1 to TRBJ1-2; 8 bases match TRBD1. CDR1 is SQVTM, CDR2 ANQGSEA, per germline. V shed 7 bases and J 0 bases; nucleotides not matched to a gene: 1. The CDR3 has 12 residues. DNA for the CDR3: TGCAGCGGACAGGGGACTAACTATGGCTACACCTTC. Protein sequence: CSGQGTNYGYTF.

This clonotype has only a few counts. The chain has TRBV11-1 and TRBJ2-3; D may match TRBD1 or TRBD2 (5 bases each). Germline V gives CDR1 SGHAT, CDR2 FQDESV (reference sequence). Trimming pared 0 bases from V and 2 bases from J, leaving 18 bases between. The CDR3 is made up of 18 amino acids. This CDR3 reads CASSLAKQGAVYTDTQYF. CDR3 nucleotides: TGTGCCAGCAGCTTAGCGAAGCAGGGAGCAGTTTACACAGATACGCAGTATTTT.

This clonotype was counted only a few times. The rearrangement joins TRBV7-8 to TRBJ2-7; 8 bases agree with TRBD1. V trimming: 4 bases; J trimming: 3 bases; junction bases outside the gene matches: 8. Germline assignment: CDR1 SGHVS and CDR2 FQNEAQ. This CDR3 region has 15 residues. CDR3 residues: CASSSGTGRFYEQYF. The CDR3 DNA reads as TGTGCCAGCAGCTCGGGGACAGGACGATTCTACGAGCAGTACTTC.

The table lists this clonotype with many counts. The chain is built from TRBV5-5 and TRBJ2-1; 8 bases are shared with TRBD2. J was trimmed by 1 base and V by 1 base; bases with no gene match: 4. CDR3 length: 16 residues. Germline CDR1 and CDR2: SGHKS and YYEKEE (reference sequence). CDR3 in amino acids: CASSLSGGGSYNEQFF. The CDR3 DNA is TGTGCCAGCAGCTTGTCAGGCGGGGGGTCCTACAATGAGCAGTTCTTC.

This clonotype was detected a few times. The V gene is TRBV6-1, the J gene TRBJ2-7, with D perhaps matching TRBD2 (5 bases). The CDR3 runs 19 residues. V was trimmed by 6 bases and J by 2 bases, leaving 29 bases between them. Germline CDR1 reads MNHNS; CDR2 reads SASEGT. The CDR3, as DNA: TGTGCCAGCAGCCTAGTTCGTGCCGCGTGGAGGAACGGCGCCTACGAGCAGTACGTC. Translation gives CASSLVRAAWRNGAYEQYV.

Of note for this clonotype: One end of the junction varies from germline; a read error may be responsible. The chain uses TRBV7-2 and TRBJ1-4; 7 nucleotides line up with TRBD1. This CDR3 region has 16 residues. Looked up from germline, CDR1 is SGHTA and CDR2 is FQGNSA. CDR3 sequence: CDSSLITGALNEKLFF. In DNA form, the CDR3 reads TGTGACAGCAGCCTAATCACAGGGGCTCTGAATGAAAAACTGTTTTTT.

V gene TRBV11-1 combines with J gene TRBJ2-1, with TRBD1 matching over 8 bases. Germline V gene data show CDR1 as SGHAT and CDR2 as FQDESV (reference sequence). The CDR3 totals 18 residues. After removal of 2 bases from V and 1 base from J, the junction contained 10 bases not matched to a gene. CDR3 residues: CASSLRFRGLRSYNEQFF. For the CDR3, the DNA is TGTGCCAGCAGCTTAAGGTTCAGGGGGCTTAGGTCCTACAATGAGCAGTTCTTC.

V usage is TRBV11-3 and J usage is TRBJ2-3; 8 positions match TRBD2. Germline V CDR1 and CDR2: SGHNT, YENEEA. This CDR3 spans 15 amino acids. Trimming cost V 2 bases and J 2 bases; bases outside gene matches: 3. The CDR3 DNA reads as TGTGCCAGCAGCTTATCTAGCGGGTACACAGATACGCAGTATTTT. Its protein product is CASSLSSGYTDTQYF.

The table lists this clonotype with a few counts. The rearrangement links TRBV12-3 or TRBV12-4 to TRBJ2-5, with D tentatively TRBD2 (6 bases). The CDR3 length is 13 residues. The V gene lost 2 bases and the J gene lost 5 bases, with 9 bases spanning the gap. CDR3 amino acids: CASSLPSVETQYF. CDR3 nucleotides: TGTGCCAGCAGTTTACCTAGCGTGGAGACCCAGTACTTC.

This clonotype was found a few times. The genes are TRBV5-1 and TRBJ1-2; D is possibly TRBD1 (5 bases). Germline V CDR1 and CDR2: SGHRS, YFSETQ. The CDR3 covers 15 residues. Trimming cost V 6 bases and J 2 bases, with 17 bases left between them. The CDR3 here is CASTMAGRDNYGYTF. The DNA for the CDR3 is TGCGCCAGCACCATGGCGGGCAGGGACAACTATGGCTACACCTTC.

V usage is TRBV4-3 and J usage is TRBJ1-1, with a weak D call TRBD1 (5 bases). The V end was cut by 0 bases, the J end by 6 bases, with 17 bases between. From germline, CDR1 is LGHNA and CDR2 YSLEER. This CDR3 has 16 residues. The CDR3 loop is CASSQDSDLRGPEAFF. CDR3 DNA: TGCGCCAGCAGCCAAGATTCGGACCTTCGGGGCCCTGAAGCTTTCTTT.

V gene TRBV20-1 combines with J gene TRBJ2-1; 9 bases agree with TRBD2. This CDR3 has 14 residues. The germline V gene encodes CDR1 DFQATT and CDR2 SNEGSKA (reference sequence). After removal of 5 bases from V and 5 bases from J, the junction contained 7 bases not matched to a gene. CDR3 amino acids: CSADPGLAHNEQFF. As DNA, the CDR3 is TGCAGTGCTGACCCGGGACTAGCCCACAATGAGCAGTTCTTC.

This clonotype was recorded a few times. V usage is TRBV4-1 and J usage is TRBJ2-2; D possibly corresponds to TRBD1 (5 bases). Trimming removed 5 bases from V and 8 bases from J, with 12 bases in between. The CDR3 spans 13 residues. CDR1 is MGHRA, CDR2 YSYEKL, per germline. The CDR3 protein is CASSSRAAGELFF. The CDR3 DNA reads TGCGCCAGCAGCTCCAGGGCCGCGGGGGAGCTGTTTTTT.

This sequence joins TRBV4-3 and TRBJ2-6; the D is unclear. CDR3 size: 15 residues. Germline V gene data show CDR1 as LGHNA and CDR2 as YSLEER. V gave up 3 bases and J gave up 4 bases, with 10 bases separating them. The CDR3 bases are TGCGCCAGCAGCCACTCCGTCGGAGGGGCCAACGTCCTGACTTTC. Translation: CASSHSVGGANVLTF.

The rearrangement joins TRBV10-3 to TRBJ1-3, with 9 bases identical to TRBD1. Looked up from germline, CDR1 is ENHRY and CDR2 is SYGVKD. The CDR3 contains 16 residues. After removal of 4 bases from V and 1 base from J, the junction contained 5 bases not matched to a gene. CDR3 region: CAISATGQGSGNTIYF. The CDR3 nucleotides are TGTGCCATCAGTGCTACGGGACAGGGATCTGGAAACACCATATATTTT.

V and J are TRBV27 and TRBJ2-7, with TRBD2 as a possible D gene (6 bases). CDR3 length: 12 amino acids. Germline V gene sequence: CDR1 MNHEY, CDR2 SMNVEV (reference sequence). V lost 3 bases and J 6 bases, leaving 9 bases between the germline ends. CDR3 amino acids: CASSFGGSEQYF. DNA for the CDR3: TGTGCCAGCAGTTTTGGGGGGAGCGAGCAGTACTTC.